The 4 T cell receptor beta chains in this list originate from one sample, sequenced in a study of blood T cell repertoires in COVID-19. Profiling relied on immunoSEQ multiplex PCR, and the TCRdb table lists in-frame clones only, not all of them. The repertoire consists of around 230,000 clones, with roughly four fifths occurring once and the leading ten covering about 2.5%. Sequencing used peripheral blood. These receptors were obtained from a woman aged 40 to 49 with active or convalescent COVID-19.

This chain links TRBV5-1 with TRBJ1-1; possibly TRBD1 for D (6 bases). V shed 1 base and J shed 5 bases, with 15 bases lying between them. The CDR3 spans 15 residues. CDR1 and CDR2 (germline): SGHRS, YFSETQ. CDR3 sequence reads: CASSLNRVVGTEAFF. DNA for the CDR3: TGCGCCAGCAGCTTGAACAGGGTCGTTGGAACTGAAGCTTTCTTT.

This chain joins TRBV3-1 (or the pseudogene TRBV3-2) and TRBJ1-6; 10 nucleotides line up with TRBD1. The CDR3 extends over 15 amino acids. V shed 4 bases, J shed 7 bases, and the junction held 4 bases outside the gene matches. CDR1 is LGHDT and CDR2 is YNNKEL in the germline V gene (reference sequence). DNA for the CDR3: TGTGCCAGCAGCCCAGGGACAGGGGTAAATTCACCCCTCCACTTT. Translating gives CASSPGTGVNSPLHF.

CDR3 amino acids: CASSRTSADTEAFF. The CDR3 nucleotides are TGTGCCAGCTCACGGACATCGGCTGACACTGAAGCTTTCTTT. The chain couples TRBV18 to TRBJ1-1, with D perhaps matching TRBD1 (5 bases). The CDR3 length is 14 residues. Germline CDR1 reads KGHSH; CDR2 reads LQKENI. Trimming shortened V by 4 bases and J by 3 bases, and 12 bases separated the two germline ends.

The CDR3 region has the DNA TGTGCCAGCTTCAGCTCCTATAATTCACCCCTCCACTTT. It specifies CASFSSYNSPLHF. This chain connects TRBV6-5 to TRBJ1-6; D remains unclear. Germline V CDR1 and CDR2: MNHEY, SVGAGI. The V end lost 8 bases, the J end lost 0 bases, and 5 bases lay between the germline ends. The CDR3 runs to 13 residues.